A selection of T cell receptor beta chains follows, all from one sample in a study of human T cells and chemical hapten exposure. MiXCR, applied by TCRdb to the RACE reads, yields one record per CDR3 protein. The profile shows some 340,000 distinct CDR3 sequences, 6% to 8.5% of them singletons. The source material was whole blood, sampled in connection with sensitization to the hapten diphenylcyclopropenone (DPC). Every receptor here comes from a woman between 18 and 29 years old with alopecia areata. Some clones in this sample may be carry-over from other donors' samples. Each CDR3 is given with its conserved first and last residue. D genes are given only for firm matches. Part of the rows lack a size; the others show once, few, many or a class for expanded clones.

j_call v_call d_call clone_size cdr3_nt cdr3_aa
TRBJ1-1 TRBV6-5 . few TGTGCCAGCAGTTACTTGGGGGAGGTGAACACTGAAGCTTTCTTT CASSYLGEVNTEAFF
TRBJ1-2 TRBV6-2/TRBV6-3 . few TGTGCCAGCACTACGCCTCGATACTATGGCTACACCTTC CASTTPRYYGYTF
TRBJ2-1 TRBV6-5 TRBD2 . TGTGCCAGCAGGACCCCAGGGGAGCGGGGGAACAATGAGCAGTTCTTC CASRTPGERGNNEQFF
TRBJ2-3 TRBV25-1 TRBD1 few TGTGCCAGCAGGACACAGGGGTTCGCAGATACGCAGTATTTT CASRTQGFADTQYF
TRBJ2-5 TRBV6-5 . few TGTGCCAGCAGTTCCCGCGGTATATTTGAGACCCAGTACTTC CASSSRGIFETQYF
TRBJ2-3 TRBV6-2/TRBV6-3 TRBD2 . TGTGCCAGCAGCTCCGGGACTAGCGGTCGGAGGGATACGCAGTATTTT CASSSGTSGRRDTQYF
TRBJ1-2 TRBV6-2/TRBV6-3 . many TGTGCCAGCAGTTACTCGTCCAGGAACTATGGCTACACCTTC CASSYSSRNYGYTF
TRBJ2-7 TRBV5-1 . many TGCGCCAGCAGTCGGGGGAGAACCTACGAGCAGTACTTC CASSRGRTYEQYF
TRBJ1-1 TRBV6-2/TRBV6-3 . few TGTGCCAGCATGTCACCAGGGGAGTACACTGAAGCTTTCTTT CASMSPGEYTEAFF
TRBJ1-1 TRBV7-9 . . TGTGCCAGCAGCTTAGGTGAGTACCATGGACTCATGAACACTGAAGCTTTCTTT CASSLGEYHGLMNTEAFF
TRBJ1-4 TRBV27 TRBD1 many TGTGCCAGCAGCCAGGGGGAAGGGCCCGCCAGGAGTGGAAAACTGTTTTTT CASSQGEGPARSGKLFF
TRBJ1-6 TRBV7-9 TRBD1 . TGTGCCAGCAGCTCACAGGGGTTCGGATATAATTCACCCCTCCACTTT CASSSQGFGYNSPLHF
TRBJ2-3 TRBV7-2 TRBD2 many TGTGCCAGCAGCCCGCAGACTAGGACTAGCGGTACTAGCACAGATACGCAGTATTTT CASSPQTRTSGTSTDTQYF
TRBJ1-1 TRBV4-2 . . TGTGCCAGCAGCCAAGATCGTCGGAGTTGCACTGAAGCTTTCTTT CASSQDRRSCTEAFF
TRBJ2-1 TRBV28 . . TGTGCCAGCAGTTTAGTATCGGAGAATGAGCAGTTCTTC CASSLVSENEQFF
TRBJ1-6 TRBV2 . . TGTGCCAGCCGATGGACGCCCTGGGACTCACCCCTCCACTTT CASRWTPWDSPLHF
TRBJ2-5 TRBV12-3/TRBV12-4 . . TGTGCCAGCAGTTCTGGAAGTTTAGAGACCCAGTACTTC CASSSGSLETQYF
TRBJ1-1 TRBV5-5 . few TGTGCCAGCAGCCCCATTTTAGTTTGGGCTGGGAACACTGAAGCTTTCTTT CASSPILVWAGNTEAFF
TRBJ1-5 TRBV6-2/TRBV6-3 TRBD1 . TGTGCCAGCTCCGGCCGACAGGGAGGGGATAGGACCCAGCATTTT CASSGRQGGDRTQHF
TRBJ2-1 TRBV6-2/TRBV6-3 . . TGTGCCAGCCGAAGCGGGGACAGCCCGATGAGGTTCTTC CASRSGDSPMRFF
TRBJ2-1 TRBV29-1 TRBD1 many TGCAGCGTTGAATGGTGGCGGGACAGGACCTACAATGAGCAGTTCTTC CSVEWWRDRTYNEQFF
TRBJ1-3 TRBV20-1 TRBD1 few TGCAGTGCTAGATCCTACAGGGGCTCTGGAAACACCATATATTTT CSARSYRGSGNTIYF
TRBJ2-6 TRBV4-1 . few TGCGCCAGCAGCCAAGAAGGTCCTAGCTCTGGGGCCAACGTCCTGACTTTC CASSQEGPSSGANVLTF
TRBJ1-1 TRBV20-1 TRBD1 many TGCAGTGCTAGAGATTACAGGGGAGCCAAGAACACTGAAGCTTTCTTT CSARDYRGAKNTEAFF
TRBJ1-2 TRBV18 . few TGTGCCAGCTCACTAGCACGTCAGGGGAACTATGGCTACACCTTC CASSLARQGNYGYTF
TRBJ2-3 TRBV12-3/TRBV12-4 . . TGTGCCAGCAATCCTACCCCGGGGGCGCCCTCAGATACGCAGTATTTT CASNPTPGAPSDTQYF
TRBJ2-1 TRBV6-5 . . TGTGCCAGCAGTGGGACCGGGAATCAGCAGTTCTTC CASSGTGNQQFF
TRBJ2-6 TRBV3-1 TRBD1 many TGTGCCAGCAGCCAGGAACGGGGACAGGCAACGCGCGGGGCCAACGTCCTGACTTTC CASSQERGQATRGANVLTF
TRBJ2-1 TRBV7-9 TRBD2 . TGTGCCAGCAGCTTCCCCTCAGCGGGGGCAATGAGGGATGAGCAGTTCTTC CASSFPSAGAMRDEQFF